A single sample gave rise to the 2 T cell receptor beta chains below, sequenced in a study of molecular identifiers for immune sequencing clone quantification. TCRdb itself ran the PCR reads through MiXCR, one entry per CDR3 protein. Counted here are around 480,000 distinct CDR3 sequences, 20% to 25% occurring once; the ten biggest clones make up roughly 0.81%. The sequencing sample was made of naive CD8+ T cells from blood, with Jurkat cell RNA spiked in. Subset noted: FACS-sorted CD8+CD4-CCR7+CD45RA+ naive T cells. The receptors come from a human donor in good health. Some libraries in this study had Jurkat cell RNA spiked in.

This clonotype was found many times. V usage is TRBV30 and J usage is TRBJ2-3, with D possibly being TRBD2 (6 bases). Trimming shortened V by 5 bases and J by 6 bases, and 12 bases separated the two germline ends. This CDR3 spans 12 amino acids. Germline CDR1 is GTSNPN and CDR2 is SVGIG (reference sequence). The CDR3 is CAWGGAQDTQYF. CDR3 DNA: TGTGCCTGGGGAGGGGCTCAGGATACGCAGTATTTT.

This clonotype appeared a few times. The chain links TRBV7-9 to TRBJ2-5, with TRBD1 matching 8 bases. The V gene's germline CDR1 is SEHNR and CDR2 FQNEAQ (reference sequence). The CDR3 length is 15 residues. After removal of 2 bases from V and 4 bases from J, the junction contained 6 bases not matched to a gene. The CDR3 bases are TGTGCCAGCAGCTTAATCGTGGGACAGGCAGAGACCCAGTACTTC. This codes for CASSLIVGQAETQYF. Using reference TRBV7-9 and TRBJ2-5 for the parts outside the CDR3, the full variable domain is DTGVSQNPRHKITKRGQNVTFRCDPISEHNRLYWYRQTLGQGPEFLTYFQNEAQLEKSRLLSDRFSAERPKGSFSTLEIQRTEQGDSAMYLCASSLIVGQAETQYFGPGTRLLVL.